One TCR beta chain is described in this entry. These data come from a study of blood T cell repertoires in COVID-19. Across the study: Spain, Italy and the United States supplied samples that represented acute and convalescent COVID-19.

Authors' processing steps: Reference gene primer amplification yielded estimated nucleated cell counts. The data were produced by immunoSEQ multiplex PCR, yet TCRdb's version contains in-frame clones alone and is incomplete. V and J calls and clone size follow that table, whereas D and trimming were derived from the DNA. The table includes under 70,000 clones, under 85% detected once. This CDR3 contains 14 residues. With 2 bases clipped from V and 4 bases from J, the junction kept 5 bases outside the gene matches. Germline-derived CDR1 and CDR2 are SGDLS and YYNGEE. The rearrangement links TRBV9 to TRBJ1-2; 7 positions agree with TRBD1. The sequenced sample was peripheral blood. This TCR was recovered from a woman of 80 years or more with active or convalescent COVID-19. The CDR3 loop is CASSVGTAVYGYTF. The CDR3 region has the DNA TGTGCCAGCAGCGTTGGGACAGCCGTCTATGGCTACACCTTC.